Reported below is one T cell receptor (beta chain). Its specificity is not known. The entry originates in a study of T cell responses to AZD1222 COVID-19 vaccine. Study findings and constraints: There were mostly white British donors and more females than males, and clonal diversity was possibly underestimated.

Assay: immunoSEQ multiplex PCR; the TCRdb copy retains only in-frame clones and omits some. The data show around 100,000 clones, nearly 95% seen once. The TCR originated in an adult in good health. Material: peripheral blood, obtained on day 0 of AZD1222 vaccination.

CDR3 in DNA: TGTGCCAGCAGTTTAACATTCGGAAACACCATATATTTT. Protein sequence: CASSLTFGNTIYF. The V and J genes are TRBV12-3 or TRBV12-4 and TRBJ1-3; D call uncertain. The CDR3 has 13 amino acids. V lost 2 bases and J lost 4, with 6 bases in between.